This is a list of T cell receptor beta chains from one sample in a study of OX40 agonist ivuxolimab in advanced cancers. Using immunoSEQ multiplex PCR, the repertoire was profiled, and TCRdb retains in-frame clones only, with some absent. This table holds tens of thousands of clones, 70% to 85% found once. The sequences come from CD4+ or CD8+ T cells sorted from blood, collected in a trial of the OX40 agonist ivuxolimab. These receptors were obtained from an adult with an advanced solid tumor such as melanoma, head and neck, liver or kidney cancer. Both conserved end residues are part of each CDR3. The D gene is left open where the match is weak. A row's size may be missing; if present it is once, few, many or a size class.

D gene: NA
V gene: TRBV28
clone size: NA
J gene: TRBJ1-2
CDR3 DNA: TGTGCCAGCCAGGAAGCTAACTATGGCTACACCTTC
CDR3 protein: CASQEANYGYTF

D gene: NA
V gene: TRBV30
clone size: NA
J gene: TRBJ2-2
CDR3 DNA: TGTGCCTGGAGTGTACTCGCGGGCGCCGGGGAGCTGTTTTTT
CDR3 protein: CAWSVLAGAGELFF

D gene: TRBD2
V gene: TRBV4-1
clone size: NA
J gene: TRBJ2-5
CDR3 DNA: TGCGCCAGCAGCCAAGATGGGACTAGCGGGCCAGAGACCCAGTACTTC
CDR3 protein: CASSQDGTSGPETQYF

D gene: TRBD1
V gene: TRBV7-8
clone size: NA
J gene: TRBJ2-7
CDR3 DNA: TGTGCCAGCAGCTTCATGATGGGGACAGGGGCCTACGAGCAGTACTTC
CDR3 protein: CASSFMMGTGAYEQYF

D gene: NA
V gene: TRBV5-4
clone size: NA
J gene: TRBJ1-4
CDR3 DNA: TGTGCCAGCAGCTTGTACAGGGACGAGGGTGAAAAACTGTTTTTT
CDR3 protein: CASSLYRDEGEKLFF

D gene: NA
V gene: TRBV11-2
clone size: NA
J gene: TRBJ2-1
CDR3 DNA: TGTGCCAGCAGAGAGCGACCCTTTTATAATGAGCAGTTCTTC
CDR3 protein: CASRERPFYNEQFF

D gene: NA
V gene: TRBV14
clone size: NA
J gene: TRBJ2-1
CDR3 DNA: TGTGCCAGCAGCCCCCTTGGCTCTCGGGGCCATGAGCAGTTCTTC
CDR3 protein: CASSPLGSRGHEQFF

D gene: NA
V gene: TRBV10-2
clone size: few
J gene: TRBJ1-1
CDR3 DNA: TGCGCCAGCGGCAGCCGGGACACACTGAACACTGAAGCTTTCTTT
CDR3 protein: CASGSRDTLNTEAFF

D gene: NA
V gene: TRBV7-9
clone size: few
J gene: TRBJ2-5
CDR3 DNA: TGTGCCAGCAGCTTAGTGTCAGAGACCCAGTACTTC
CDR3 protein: CASSLVSETQYF

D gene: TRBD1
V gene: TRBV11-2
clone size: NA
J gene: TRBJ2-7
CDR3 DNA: TGTGCCAGCAGCCACTCTCCGGGACAGGGGCGGAACGAGCAGTACTTC
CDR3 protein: CASSHSPGQGRNEQYF

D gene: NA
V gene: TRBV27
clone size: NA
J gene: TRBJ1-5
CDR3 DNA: TGTGCCAGCAGTTTTGGCAGGCAAGACACCCAGCATTTT
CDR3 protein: CASSFGRQDTQHF

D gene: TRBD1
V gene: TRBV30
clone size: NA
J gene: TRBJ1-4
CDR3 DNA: TGTGCCTGGAGTGGGGTCGGACAGGGGCATGAAAAACTGTTTTTT
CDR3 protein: CAWSGVGQGHEKLFF

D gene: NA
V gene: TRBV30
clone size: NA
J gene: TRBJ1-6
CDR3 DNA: TGTGCCTGGCTGCGCGGCGATAATTCACCCCTCCACTTT
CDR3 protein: CAWLRGDNSPLHF

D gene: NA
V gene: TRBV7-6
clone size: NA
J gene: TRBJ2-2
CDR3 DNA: TGTGCCAGCAGCTTAGTGGGACGCACCGGGGAGCTGTTTTTT
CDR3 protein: CASSLVGRTGELFF